The rows below give T cell receptor beta chains drawn from one sample of a study of blood T cell repertoires in COVID-19. Sequenced by immunoSEQ multiplex PCR; TCRdb stores in-frame clones only, minus some. The sample contains over 150,000 clones, less than 90% of which appear only once. What was sequenced was peripheral blood. Receptor source: a woman aged 70-85 years with COVID-19, enrolled during active disease. Each CDR3 is given with its conserved first and last residue.

v_call | cdr3_aa
TRBV27 | CASSLSLLAAYNEQFF
TRBV7-2 | CASSLLSEGEQYF
TRBV2 | CASTIAGVQETQYF
TRBV10-3 | CAIRGAGTGETQYF
TRBV5-1 | CASSLGYSGLTYEQYF
TRBV7-2 | CASSLRSWGGYEQYF
TRBV7-2 | CASSLSGTSKYF
TRBV28 | CASSPTGQLIGNTIYF
TRBV12-3/TRBV12-4 | CASSLGGLAGGDF
TRBV5-8 | CASSLGTGGLGHSYEQYF
TRBV4-2 | CASSFEGKGVDTQYF
TRBV10-3 | CAISERGQIYEQYF
TRBV7-2 | CASSLDSGEADTQYF
TRBV4-1 | CASSQDRQGNQPQHF
TRBV6-6 | CASSYLPSEKNEQFF
TRBV6-1 | CASSDRDRGQGGYTF
TRBV29-1 | CSAYRSTGELFF
TRBV7-2 | CASSLGTSVPYEQYF
TRBV5-1 | CASSFSPGQSNTEAFF